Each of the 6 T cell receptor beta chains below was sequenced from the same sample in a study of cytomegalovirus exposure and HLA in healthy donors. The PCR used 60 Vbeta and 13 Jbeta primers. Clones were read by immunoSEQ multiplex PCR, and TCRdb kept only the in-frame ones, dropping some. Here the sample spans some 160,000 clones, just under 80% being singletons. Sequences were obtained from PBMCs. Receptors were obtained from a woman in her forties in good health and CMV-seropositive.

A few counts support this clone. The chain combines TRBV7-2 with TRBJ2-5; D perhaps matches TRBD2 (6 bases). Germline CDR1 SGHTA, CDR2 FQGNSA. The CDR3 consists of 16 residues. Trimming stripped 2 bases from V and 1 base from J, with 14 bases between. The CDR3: CASSLLRREFQETQYF. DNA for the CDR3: TGTGCCAGCAGCTTACTTCGCCGGGAGTTCCAAGAGACCCAGTACTTC.

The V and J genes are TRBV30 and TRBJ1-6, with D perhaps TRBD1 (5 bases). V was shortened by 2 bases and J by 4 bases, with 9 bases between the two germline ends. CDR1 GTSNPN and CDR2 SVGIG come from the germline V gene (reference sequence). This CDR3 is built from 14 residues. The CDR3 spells CAWSSDSYNSPLHF. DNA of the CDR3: TGTGCCTGGAGTTCCGACAGTTATAATTCACCCCTCCACTTT.

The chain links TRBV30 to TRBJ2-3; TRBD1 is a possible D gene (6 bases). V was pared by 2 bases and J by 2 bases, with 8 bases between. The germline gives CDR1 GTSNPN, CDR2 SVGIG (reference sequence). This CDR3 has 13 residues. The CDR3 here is CAWSRDTTDTQYF. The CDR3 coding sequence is TGTGCCTGGAGTCGGGACACCACAGATACGCAGTATTTT.

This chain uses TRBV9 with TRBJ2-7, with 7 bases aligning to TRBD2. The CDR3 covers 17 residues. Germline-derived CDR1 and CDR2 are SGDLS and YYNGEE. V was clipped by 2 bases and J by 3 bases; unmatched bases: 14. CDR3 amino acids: CASSVEGGAGMVYEQYF. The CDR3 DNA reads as TGTGCCAGCAGCGTCGAGGGAGGGGCGGGTATGGTCTACGAGCAGTACTTC.

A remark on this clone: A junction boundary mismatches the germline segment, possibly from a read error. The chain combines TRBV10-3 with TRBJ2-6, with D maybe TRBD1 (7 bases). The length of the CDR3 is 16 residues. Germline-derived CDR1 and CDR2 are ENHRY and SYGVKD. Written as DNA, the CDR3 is TGTGCCATCAGTGCTCAGGGGGGCTCCGGGGCCAACGGCCTGACTTTC. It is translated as CAISAQGGSGANGLTF.

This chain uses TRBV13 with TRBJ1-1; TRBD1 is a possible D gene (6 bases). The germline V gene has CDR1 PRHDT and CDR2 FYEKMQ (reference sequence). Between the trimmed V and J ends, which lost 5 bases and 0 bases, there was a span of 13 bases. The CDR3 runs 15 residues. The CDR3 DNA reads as TGTGCCAGCAGCCGGGGGGCCAGGATGAACACTGAAGCTTTCTTT. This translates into CASSRGARMNTEAFF.